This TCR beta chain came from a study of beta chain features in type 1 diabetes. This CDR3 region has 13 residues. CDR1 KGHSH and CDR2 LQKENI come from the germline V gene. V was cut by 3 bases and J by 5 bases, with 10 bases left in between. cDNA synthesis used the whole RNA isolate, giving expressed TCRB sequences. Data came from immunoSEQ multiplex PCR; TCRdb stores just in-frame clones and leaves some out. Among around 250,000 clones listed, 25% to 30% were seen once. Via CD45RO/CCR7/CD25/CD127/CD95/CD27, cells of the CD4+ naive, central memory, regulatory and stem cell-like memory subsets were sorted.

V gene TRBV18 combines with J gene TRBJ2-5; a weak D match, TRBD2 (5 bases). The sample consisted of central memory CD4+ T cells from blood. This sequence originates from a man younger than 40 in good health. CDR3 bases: TGTGCCAGCTCACCCCATCCGGGGGAGACCCAGTACTTC. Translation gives CASSPHPGETQYF.